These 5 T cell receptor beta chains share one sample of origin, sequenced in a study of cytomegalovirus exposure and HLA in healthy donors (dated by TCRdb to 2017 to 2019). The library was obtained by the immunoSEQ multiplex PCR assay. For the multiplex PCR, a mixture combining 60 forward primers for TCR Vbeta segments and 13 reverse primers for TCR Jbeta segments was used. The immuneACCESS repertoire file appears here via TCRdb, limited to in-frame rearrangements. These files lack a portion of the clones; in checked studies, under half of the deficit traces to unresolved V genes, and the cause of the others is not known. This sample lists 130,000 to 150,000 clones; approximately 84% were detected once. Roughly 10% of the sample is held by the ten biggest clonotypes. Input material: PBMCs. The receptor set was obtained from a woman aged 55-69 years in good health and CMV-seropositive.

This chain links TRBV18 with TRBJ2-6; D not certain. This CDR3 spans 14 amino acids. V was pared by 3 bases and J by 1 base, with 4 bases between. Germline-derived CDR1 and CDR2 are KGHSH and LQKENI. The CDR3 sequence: CASSPTSGANVLTF. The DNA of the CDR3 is TGTGCCAGCTCACCTACATCTGGGGCCAACGTCCTGACTTTC.

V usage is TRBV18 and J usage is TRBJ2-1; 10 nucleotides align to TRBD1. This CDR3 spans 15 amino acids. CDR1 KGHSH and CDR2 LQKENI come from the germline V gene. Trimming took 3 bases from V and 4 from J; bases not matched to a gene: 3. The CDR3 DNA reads TGTGCCAGCTCACCCCGGACAGGGGGATACAATGAGCAGTTCTTC. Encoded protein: CASSPRTGGYNEQFF.

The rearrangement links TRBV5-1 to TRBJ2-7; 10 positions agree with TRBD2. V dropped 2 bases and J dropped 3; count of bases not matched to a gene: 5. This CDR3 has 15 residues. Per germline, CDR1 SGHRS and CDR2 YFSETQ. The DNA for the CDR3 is TGCGCCAGCAGCTTAACTAGCGGGGTTGACTACGAGCAGTACTTC. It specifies CASSLTSGVDYEQYF.

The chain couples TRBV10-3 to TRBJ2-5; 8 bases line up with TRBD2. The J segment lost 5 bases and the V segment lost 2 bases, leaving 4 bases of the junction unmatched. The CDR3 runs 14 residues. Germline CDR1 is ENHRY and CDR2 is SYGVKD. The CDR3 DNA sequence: TGTGCCATCAGTGAGCCGGGGACTAGGGAGACCCAGTACTTC. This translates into CAISEPGTRETQYF.

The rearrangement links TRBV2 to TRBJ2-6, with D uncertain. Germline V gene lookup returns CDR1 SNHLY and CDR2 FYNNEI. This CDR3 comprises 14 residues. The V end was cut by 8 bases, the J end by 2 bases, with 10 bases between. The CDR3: CASPQEAGANVLTF. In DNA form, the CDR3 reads TGTGCCAGCCCCCAGGAAGCTGGGGCCAACGTCCTGACTTTC.